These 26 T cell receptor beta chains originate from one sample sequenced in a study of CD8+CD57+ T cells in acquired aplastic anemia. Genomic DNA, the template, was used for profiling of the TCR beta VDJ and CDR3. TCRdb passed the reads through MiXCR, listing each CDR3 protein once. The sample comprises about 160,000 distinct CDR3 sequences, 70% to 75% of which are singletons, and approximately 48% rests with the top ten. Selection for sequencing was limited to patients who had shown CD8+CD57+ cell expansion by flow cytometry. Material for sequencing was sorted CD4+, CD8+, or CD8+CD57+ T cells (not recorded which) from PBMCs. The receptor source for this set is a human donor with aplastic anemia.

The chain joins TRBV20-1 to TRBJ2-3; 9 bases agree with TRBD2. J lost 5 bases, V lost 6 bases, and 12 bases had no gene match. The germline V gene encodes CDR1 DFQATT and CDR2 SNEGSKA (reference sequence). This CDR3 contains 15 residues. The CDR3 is CSAPQGAGGRDTQYF. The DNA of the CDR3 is TGCAGTGCCCCCCAAGGAGCGGGGGGCCGAGATACGCAGTATTTT.

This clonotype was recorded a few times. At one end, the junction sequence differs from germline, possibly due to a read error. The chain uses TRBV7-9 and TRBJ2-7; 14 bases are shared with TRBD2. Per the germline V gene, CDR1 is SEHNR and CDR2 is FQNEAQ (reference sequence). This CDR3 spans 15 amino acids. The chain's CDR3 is CASSPGTSGGYEQYF. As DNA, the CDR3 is TGTGCTAGCAGCCCTGGGACTAGCGGGGGTTACGAGCAGTACTTC. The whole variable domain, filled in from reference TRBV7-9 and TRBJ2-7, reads DTGVSQNPRHKITKRGQNVTFRCDPISEHNRLYWYRQTLGQGPEFLTYFQNEAQLEKSRLLSDRFSAERPKGSFSTLEIQRTEQGDSAMYLCASSPGTSGGYEQYFGPGTRLTVT.

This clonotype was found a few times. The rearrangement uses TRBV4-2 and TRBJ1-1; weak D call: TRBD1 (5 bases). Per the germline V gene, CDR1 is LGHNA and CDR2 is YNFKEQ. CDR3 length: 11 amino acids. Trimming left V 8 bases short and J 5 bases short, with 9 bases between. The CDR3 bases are TGTGCCAGCGGCTGGGGGACTGAAGCTTTCTTT. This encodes CASGWGTEAFF.

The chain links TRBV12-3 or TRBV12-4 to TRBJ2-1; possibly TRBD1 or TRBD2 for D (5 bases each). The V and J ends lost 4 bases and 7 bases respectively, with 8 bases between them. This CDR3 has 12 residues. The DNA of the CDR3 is TGTGCCAGCAGTTCGGGGCTGAATGAGCAGTTCTTC. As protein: CASSSGLNEQFF.

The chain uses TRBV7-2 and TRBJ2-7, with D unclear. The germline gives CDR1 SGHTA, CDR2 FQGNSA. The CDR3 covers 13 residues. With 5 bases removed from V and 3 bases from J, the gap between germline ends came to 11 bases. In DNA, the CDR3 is TGTGCCAGCAGCCCAAGCTCGCACTACGAGCAGTACTTC. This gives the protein CASSPSSHYEQYF.

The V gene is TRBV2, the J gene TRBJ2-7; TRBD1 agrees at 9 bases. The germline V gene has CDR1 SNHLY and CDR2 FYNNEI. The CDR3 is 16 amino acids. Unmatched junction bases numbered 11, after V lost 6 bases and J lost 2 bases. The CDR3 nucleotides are TGTGCCAGCAGCTTCATCCGGGACAGGGTAACCTACGAGCAGTACTTC. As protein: CASSFIRDRVTYEQYF. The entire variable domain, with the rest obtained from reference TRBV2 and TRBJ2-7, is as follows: EPEVTQTPSHQVTQMGQEVILRCVPISNHLYFYWYRQILGQKVEFLVSFYNNEISEKSEIFDDQFSVERPDGSNFTLKIRSTKLEDSAMYFCASSFIRDRVTYEQYFGPGTRLTVT.

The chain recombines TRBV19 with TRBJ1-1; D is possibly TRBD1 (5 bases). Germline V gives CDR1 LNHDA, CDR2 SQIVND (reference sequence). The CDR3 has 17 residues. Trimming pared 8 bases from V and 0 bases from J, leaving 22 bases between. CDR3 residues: CASAWGTITPMNTEAFF. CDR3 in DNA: TGTGCCAGTGCTTGGGGGACCATTACGCCGATGAACACTGAAGCTTTCTTT.

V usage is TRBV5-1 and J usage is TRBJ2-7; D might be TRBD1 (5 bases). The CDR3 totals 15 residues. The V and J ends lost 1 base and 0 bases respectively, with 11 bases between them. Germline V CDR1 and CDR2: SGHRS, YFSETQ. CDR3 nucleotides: TGCGCCAGCAGCTTGAAGGGGTCTACCTCCTACGAGCAGTACTTC. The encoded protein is CASSLKGSTSYEQYF.

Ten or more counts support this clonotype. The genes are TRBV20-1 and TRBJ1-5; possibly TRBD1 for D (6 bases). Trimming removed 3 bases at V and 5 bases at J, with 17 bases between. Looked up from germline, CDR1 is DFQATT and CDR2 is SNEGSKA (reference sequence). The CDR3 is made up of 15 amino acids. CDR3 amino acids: CSARDQGSVDQPQHF. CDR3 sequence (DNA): TGCAGTGCTAGGGACCAGGGGTCGGTTGATCAGCCCCAGCATTTT.

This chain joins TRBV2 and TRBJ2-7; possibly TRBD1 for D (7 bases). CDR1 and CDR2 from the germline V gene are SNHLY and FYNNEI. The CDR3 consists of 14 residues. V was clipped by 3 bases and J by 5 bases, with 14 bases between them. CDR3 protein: CASSDVQGRHEQYF. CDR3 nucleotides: TGTGCCAGCAGTGACGTACAGGGGAGGCACGAGCAGTACTTC.

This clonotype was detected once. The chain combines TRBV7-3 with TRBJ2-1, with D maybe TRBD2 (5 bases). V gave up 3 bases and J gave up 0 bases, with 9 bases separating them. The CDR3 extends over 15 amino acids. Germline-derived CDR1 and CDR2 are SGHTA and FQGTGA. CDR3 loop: CASSFGESSYNEQFF. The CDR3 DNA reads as TGTGCCAGCAGCTTTGGGGAGAGCTCCTACAATGAGCAGTTCTTC.

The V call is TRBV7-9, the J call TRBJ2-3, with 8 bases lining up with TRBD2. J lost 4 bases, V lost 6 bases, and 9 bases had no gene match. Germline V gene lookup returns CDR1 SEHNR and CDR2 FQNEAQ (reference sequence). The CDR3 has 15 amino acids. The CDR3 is CASRLLAGNPDTQYF. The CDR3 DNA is TGTGCCAGCAGACTATTAGCGGGGAACCCAGATACGCAGTATTTT.

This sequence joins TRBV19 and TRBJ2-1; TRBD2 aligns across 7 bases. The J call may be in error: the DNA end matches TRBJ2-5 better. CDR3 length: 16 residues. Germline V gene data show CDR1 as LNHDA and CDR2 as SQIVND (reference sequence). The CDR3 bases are TGTGCCAGTAGTATCAGAGGGACTAACGAGCAAGAGACCCAGTACTTC. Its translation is CASSIRGTNEQETQYF.

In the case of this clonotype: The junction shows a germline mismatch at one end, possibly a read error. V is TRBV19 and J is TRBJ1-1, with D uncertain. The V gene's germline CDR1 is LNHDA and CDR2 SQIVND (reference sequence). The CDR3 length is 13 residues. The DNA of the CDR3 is TGTGCCAGTAGTATAGGGAGGAACACTGAAGCTTCCTTT. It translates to CASSIGRNTEASF.

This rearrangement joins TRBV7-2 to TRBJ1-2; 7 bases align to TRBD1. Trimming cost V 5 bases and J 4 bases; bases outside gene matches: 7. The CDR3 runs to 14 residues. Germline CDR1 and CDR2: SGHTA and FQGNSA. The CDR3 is CASSRRDRFYGYTF. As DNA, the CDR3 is TGTGCCAGCAGCAGAAGGGACAGATTCTATGGCTACACCTTC.

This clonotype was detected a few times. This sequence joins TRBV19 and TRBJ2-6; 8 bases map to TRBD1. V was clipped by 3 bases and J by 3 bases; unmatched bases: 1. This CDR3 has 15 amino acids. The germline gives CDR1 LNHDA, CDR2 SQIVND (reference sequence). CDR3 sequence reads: CASSMGTGGANVLTF. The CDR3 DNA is TGTGCCAGTAGTATGGGGACAGGTGGGGCCAACGTCCTGACTTTC.

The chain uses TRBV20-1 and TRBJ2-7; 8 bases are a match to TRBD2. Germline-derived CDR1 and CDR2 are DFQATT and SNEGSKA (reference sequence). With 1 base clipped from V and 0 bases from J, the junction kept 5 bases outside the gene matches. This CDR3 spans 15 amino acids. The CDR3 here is CSARALAGGSYEQYV. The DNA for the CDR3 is TGCAGTGCTAGAGCCTTGGCGGGAGGCTCCTACGAGCAGTACGTC.

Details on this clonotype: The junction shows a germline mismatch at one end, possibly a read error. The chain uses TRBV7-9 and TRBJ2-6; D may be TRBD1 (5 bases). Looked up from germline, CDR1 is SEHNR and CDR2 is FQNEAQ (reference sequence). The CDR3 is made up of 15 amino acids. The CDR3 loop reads CASSLQGTGANVLAF. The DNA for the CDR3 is TGTGCCAGCAGCTTACAGGGCACTGGGGCCAACGTCCTGGCTTTC.

The CDR3 loop is CASSLEWAGKDGYTF. The DNA of the CDR3 is TGTGCCAGCAGCTTGGAGTGGGCAGGGAAGGATGGCTACACCTTC. This chain joins TRBV5-4 and TRBJ1-2; D may be TRBD1 (5 bases). Per the germline V gene, CDR1 is SGHNT and CDR2 is YYREEE (reference sequence). The CDR3 length is 15 residues. V lost 0 bases and J lost 6, with 15 bases in between.

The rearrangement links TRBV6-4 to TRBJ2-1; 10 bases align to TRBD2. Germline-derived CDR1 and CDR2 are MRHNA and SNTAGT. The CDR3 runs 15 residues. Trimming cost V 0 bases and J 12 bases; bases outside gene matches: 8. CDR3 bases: TGTGCCAGCAGTGACTCAGCGGGGGGGCCAGATACGCAGTTCTTC. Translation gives CASSDSAGGPDTQFF.

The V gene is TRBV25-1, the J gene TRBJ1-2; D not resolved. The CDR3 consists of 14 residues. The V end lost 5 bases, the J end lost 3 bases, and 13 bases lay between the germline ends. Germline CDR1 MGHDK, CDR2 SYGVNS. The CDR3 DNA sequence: TGTGCCAGCAGTCCGGACCGGTACTACTATGGCTACACCTTC. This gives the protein CASSPDRYYYGYTF.

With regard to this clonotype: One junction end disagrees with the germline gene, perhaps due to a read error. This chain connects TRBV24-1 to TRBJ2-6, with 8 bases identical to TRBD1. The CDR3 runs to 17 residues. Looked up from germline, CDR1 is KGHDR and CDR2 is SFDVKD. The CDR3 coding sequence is TGTGCCACCAGCAGGGGGCTGGGGTCCTCTGGGGCCAACGTCCTGACCTTC. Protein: CATSRGLGSSGANVLTF.

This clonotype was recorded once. This chain's CDR3 is CASSQSRAGEAFF. In DNA form, the CDR3 reads TGCGCCAGCAGCCAAAGCAGGGCCGGTGAAGCTTTCTTT. The chain couples TRBV4-3 to TRBJ1-1, with D perhaps TRBD1 (5 bases). V was trimmed by 2 bases and J by 7 bases, leaving 11 bases between them. Germline lookup yields CDR1 LGHNA and CDR2 YSLEER. The CDR3 extends over 13 amino acids.

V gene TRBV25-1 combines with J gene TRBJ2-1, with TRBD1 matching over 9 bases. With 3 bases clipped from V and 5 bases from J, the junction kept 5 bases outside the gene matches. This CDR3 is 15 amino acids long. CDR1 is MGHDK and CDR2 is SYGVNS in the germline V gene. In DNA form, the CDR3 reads TGTGCCAGCAGTGATGACAGGGGGATCCACAATGAGCAGTTCTTC. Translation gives CASSDDRGIHNEQFF.

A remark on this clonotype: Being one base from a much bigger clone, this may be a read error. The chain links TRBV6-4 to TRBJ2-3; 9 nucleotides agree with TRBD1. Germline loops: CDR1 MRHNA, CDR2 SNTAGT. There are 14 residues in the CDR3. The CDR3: CTSRDRGDTDTQYF. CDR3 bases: TGTACCAGCAGAGACAGGGGGGACACAGATACGCAGTATTTT.

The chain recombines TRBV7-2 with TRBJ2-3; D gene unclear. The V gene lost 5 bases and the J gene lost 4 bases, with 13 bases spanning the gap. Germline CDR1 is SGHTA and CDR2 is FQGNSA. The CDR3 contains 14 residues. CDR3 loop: CASSPGGSADTQYF. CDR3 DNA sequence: TGTGCCAGCAGCCCCGGTGGGTCGGCAGATACGCAGTATTTT.